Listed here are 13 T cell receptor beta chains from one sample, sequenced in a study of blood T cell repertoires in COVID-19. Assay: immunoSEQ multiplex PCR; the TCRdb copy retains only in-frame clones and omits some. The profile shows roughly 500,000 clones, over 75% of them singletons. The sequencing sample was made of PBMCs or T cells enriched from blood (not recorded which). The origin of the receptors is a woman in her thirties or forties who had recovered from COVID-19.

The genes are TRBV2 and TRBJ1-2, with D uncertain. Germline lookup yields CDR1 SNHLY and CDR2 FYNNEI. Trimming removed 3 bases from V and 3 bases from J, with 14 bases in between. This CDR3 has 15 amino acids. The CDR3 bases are TGTGCCAGCAGTGATAGGAGGGAGCTTCACTATGGCTACACCTTC. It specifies CASSDRRELHYGYTF.

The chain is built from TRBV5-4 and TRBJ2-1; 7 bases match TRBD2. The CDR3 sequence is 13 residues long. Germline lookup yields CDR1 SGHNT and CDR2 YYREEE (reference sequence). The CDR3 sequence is CAGTGGNLNEQFF. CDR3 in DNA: TGTGCAGGAACGGGAGGCAACCTCAATGAGCAGTTCTTC.

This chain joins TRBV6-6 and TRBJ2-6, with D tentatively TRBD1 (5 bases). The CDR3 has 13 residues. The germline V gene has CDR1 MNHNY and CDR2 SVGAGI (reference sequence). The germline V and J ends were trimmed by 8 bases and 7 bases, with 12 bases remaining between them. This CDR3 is CASGPTGANVLTF. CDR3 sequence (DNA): TGTGCCAGCGGGCCTACAGGCGCCAACGTCCTGACTTTC.

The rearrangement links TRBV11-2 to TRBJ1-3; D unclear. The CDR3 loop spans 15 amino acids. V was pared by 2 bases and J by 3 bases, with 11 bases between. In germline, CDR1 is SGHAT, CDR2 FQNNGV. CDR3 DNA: TGTGCCAGCAGCTTAAACCCCAGGCATGGAAACACCATATATTTT. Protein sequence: CASSLNPRHGNTIYF.

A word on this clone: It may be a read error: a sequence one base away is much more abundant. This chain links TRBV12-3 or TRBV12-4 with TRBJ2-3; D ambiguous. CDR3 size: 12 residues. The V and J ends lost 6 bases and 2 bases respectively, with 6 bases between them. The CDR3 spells CASSYLTDTQYF. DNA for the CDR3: TGTGCCAGCAGCTACCTCACAGATACGCAGTATTTT.

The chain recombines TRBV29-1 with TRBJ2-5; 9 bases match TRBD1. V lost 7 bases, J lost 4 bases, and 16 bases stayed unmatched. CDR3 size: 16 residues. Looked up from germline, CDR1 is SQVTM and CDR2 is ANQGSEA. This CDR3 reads CSASDLGQGRGETQYF. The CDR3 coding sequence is TGCAGCGCCTCAGACCTAGGACAGGGGCGAGGAGAGACCCAGTACTTC.

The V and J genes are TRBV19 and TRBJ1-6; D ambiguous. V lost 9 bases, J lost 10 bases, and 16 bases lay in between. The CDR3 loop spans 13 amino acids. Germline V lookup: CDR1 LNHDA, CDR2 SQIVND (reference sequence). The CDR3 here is CASVAATGSPLHF. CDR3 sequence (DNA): TGTGCCAGCGTAGCCGCTACGGGGTCACCCCTCCACTTT.

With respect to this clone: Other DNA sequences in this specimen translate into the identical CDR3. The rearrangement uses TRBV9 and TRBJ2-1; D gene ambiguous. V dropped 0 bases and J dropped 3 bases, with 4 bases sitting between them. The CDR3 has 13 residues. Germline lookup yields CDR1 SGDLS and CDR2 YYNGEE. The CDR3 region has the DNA TGTGCCAGCAGCGTAGCCAGCTACAATGAGCAGTTCTTC. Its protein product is CASSVASYNEQFF.

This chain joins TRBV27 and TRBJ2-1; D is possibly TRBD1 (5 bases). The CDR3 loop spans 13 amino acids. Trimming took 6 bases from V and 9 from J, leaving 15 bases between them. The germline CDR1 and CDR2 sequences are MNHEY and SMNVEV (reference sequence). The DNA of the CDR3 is TGTGCCAGCAGCAGGGAATTTGGTGTTGAGCAGTTCTTC. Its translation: CASSREFGVEQFF.

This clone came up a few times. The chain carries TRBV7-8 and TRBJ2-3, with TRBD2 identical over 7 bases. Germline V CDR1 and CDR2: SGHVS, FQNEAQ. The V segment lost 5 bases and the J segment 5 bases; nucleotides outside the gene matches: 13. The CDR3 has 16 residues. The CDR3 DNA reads TGTGCCAGCAGCCCGACTAGCCCTCTTGGGCAAGATACGCAGTATTTT. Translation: CASSPTSPLGQDTQYF.

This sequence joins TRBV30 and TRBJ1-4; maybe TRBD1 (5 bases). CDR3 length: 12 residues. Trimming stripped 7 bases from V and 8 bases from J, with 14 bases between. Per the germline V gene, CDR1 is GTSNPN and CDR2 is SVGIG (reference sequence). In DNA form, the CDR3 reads TGTGCCTTGGGGGGAGCAGAAGAAAAACTGTTTTTT. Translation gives CALGGAEEKLFF.

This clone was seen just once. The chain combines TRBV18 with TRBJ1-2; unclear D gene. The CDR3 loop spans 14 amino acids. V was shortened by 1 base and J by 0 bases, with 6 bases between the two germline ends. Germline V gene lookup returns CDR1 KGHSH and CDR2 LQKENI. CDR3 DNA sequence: TGTGCCAGCTCACCACTGGCAGCTAACTATGGCTACACCTTC. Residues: CASSPLAANYGYTF.

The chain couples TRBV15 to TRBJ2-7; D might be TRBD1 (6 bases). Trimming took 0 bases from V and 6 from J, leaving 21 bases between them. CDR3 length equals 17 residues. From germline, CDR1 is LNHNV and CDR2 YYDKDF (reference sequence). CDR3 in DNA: TGTGCCACCAGCAGAGATGCGCACAGGGTCTGGGTGGGCGAGCAGTACTTC. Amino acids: CATSRDAHRVWVGEQYF.